The rows below give T cell receptor beta chains drawn from one sample of a study of T cells expressing NK-cell markers. After re-calling the 5' RACE reads, TCRdb lists one entry per CDR3 protein, DNA absent. The table lists about 150,000 distinct CDR3 sequences, with 37% in the top ten. Sequenced sample: blood T cells: a sorted CD56 or NKG2C T cell subset, CD4+ or CD8+ T cells, or bulk PBMC T cells (not recorded which). The receptors here all came from a woman aged 45-59 years in good health. CDR3s include the opening cysteine and the closing phenylalanine or tryptophan. The order of the fields is V gene, clone size, J gene, CDR3 protein. Not every row has a clone size; where given, it reads once, few, many or a size class.

TRBV7-9	NA	TRBJ2-4	CASSLGEYPTLAKNIQYF
TRBV6-1	NA	TRBJ2-7	CASRTGDLTYEQYF
TRBV9	NA	TRBJ2-3	CASSVGLSANTDTQYF
TRBV7-9	NA	TRBJ2-7	CASSFTSGRLHEQYF
TRBV7-6	NA	TRBJ2-1	CASSLSTGTRSWEQFF
TRBV15	NA	TRBJ2-5	CATSNSGTSGETQYF
TRBV28	NA	TRBJ2-5	CASSSPWETQYF
TRBV21-1	NA	TRBJ2-1	CASSKVTPGGSYNEQFF
TRBV4-2	NA	TRBJ1-5	CASSQDVTNQPQHF
TRBV3-1	NA	TRBJ2-1	CASSPKAGIGNEQFF
TRBV7-9	medium-sized	TRBJ1-1	CASSAPEGPAAFF
TRBV4-1	NA	TRBJ2-7	CASSLPGVTGEQYF
TRBV20-1	NA	TRBJ2-7	CSARHGTSAHTYEQYF
TRBV3-1	NA	TRBJ2-3	CASSQDWGVASTDTQYF
TRBV21-1	NA	TRBJ2-7	CASGEAGPEYEQYF
TRBV7-2	NA	TRBJ2-7	CASSKAPGGRQYF
TRBV19	NA	TRBJ1-1	CASSIGRSALTEAFF
TRBV2	NA	TRBJ2-1	CASSEGQGSYNEQFF
TRBV7-8	NA	TRBJ2-5	CASSLVLREETQYF
TRBV5-1	NA	TRBJ2-7	CASSSGIPSSYEQYF
TRBV7-8	NA	TRBJ2-1	CASSRVRGNEQFF
TRBV9	NA	TRBJ2-7	CASSVEGTGRFEQYF
TRBV28	NA	TRBJ2-5	CASSFHSGRVEETQYF
TRBV29-1	NA	TRBJ2-5	CSADLGTRQETQYF
TRBV1	NA	TRBJ2-5	CTSSHIGETQETQYF
TRBV12-3/TRBV12-4	NA	TRBJ2-1	CASSPLTRINEQFF
TRBV5-1	NA	TRBJ2-3	CASSPQGGTDTQYF
TRBV9	NA	TRBJ2-1	CASGSGTSGRSTYNEQFF
TRBV7-9	NA	TRBJ2-1	CASSLSQPSRGEQFF
TRBV5-6	NA	TRBJ2-1	CASGGGPDNEQFF
TRBV7-9	NA	TRBJ2-1	CASSLVGISYNEQFF
TRBV7-9	NA	TRBJ2-3	CASSYGGGATDTQYF
TRBV30	NA	TRBJ2-1	CASSRGSYNEQFF
TRBV7-6	NA	TRBJ2-1	CASSLVRDDRLEQFF
TRBV9	NA	TRBJ1-1	CASSVAAEDTEAFF
TRBV2	NA	TRBJ2-7	CASSDRETTYEQYF
TRBV20-1	NA	TRBJ1-1	CSARDPGTVLPEAFF
TRBV29-1	NA	TRBJ1-2	CSVEDEANYTF
TRBV12-3/TRBV12-4	NA	TRBJ1-1	CASRGAGDTEAFF
TRBV5-1	NA	TRBJ2-3	CASSPRGWGGGRSSTDTQYF
TRBV12-3/TRBV12-4	NA	TRBJ2-1	CASSRSTGGSYNEQFF
TRBV6-1	NA	TRBJ1-1	CASGELGEAFF
TRBV6-5	NA	TRBJ2-7	CASSSPAPQGLHYEQYF
TRBV27	NA	TRBJ2-5	CASSLSGGAGETQYF
TRBV30	NA	TRBJ2-4	CAWMDRAFGIQYF
TRBV11-2	NA	TRBJ1-6	CASSYIRTGGDSPLHF
TRBV4-2	NA	TRBJ2-1	CASSQDRINEQFF
TRBV28	NA	TRBJ2-2	CASSPTSGSSEGTGELFF
TRBV11-2	NA	TRBJ2-1	CASSPLGVEQFF
TRBV6-2/TRBV6-3	NA	TRBJ2-1	CASRVSLIDEQFF
TRBV24-1	NA	TRBJ2-1	CATTEGNNEQFF
TRBV20-1	NA	TRBJ2-1	CSARDQRARNNEQFF
TRBV19	NA	TRBJ2-1	CASSMETTSNEQFF
TRBV20-1	NA	TRBJ2-5	CSAREGRAETQYF
TRBV6-5	NA	TRBJ2-6	CASSYDRPGANVLTF
TRBV4-1	NA	TRBJ2-3	CASSPSGGNTQYF
TRBV5-5	NA	TRBJ2-1	CASSPYPGQNNNEQFF
TRBV7-2	NA	TRBJ2-1	CASSLVHSGAYNEQFF
TRBV7-9	NA	TRBJ1-1	CASSVQTGLTEAFF
TRBV11-2	NA	TRBJ2-3	CASSLGRTGADTQYF